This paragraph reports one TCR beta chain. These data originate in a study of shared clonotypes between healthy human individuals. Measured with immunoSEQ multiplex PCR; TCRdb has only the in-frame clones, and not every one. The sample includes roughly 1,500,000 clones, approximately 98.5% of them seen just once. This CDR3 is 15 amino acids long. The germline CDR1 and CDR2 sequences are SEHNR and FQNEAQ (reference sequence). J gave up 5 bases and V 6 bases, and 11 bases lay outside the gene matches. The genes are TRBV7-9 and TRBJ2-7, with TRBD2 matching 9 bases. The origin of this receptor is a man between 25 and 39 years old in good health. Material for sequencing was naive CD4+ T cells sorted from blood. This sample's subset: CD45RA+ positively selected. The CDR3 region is CASRVSGRINDEQYF. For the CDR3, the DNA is TGTGCCAGCAGGGTTAGCGGGAGAATCAACGACGAGCAGTACTTC. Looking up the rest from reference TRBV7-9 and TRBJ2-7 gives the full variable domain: DTGVSQNPRHKITKRGQNVTFRCDPISEHNRLYWYRQTLGQGPEFLTYFQNEAQLEKSRLLSDRFSAERPKGSFSTLEIQRTEQGDSAMYLCASRVSGRINDEQYFGPGTRLTVT.